The clone carrying this T cell receptor beta chain was seen a few times. What it binds is not known. Expressed TCRB transcripts were sequenced, since all the RNA that had been isolated was reverse transcribed. TCRdb keeps only in-frame clones here, not all; method: immunoSEQ multiplex PCR. The repertoire holds hundreds of thousands of clones, with over 25% as singletons. The data belong to a study of beta chain features in type 1 diabetes. The overall study: Cells sorted and examined across all samples totaled 85 million to 130 million. General study results and limits: Shorter TCRB CDR3s, moderately but significantly so, were found in Type 1 diabetes patients in all four CD4+ subsets. More deletions and fewer insertions at VDJ junctions were found in patients with type 1 diabetes.

The trim removed 2 bases at V and 5 bases at J, leaving 1 base unmatched. The CDR3 has 13 amino acids. Germline values: CDR1 SGHRS, CDR2 YFSETQ. The receptor was derived from a man between 18 and 29 years old in good health. The sequencing input was naive CD4+ T cells from blood. This chain uses TRBV5-1 with TRBJ2-1, with 7 nucleotides matching TRBD2. The CDR3 region is CASSLGTNNEQFF. CDR3 sequence (DNA): TGCGCCAGCAGCTTAGGGACTAACAATGAGCAGTTCTTC.